The next 5 T cell receptor beta chains were all read from a single sample in a study of blood T cells in healthy people across ages. Combining a sample-barcoded 5' primer with a J-beta primer mix, a second PCR ran for about 6 to 11 cycles. MiXCR, applied by TCRdb to the 5' RACE reads, yields one record per CDR3 protein. The repertoire has 700,000 to 850,000 distinct CDR3 sequences, about 53% of them found once; the top ten carry roughly two fifths. The specimen sequenced was blood. These receptors all come from an elderly man in good health.

A note on this clonotype: Compared with germline, one end of the junction differs, possibly owing to a read error. The V gene is TRBV7-4, the J gene TRBJ1-3; no firm D call. This CDR3 region has 17 residues. The germline V gene has CDR1 SGHVT and CDR2 SQSDAQ. The CDR3 DNA reads as TGTACCAGCAGTTCTACGCTTGGGAACACAGTTGGAAACACCATATATTTT. Translation: CTSSSTLGNTVGNTIYF.

As concerns this clonotype: The germline gene is not matched at one end of the junction; a read error may be the cause. The chain is built from TRBV6-6 and TRBJ2-1; D possibly corresponds to TRBD2 (5 bases). The J call may be mistaken, given a closer DNA end match to TRBJ2-7. Germline CDR1 is MNHNY and CDR2 is SVGAGI (reference sequence). CDR3 length: 15 amino acids. CDR3 protein: CAGSLAQPSYNEQYF. CDR3 bases: TGTGCCGGCAGTCTAGCCCAACCCTCCTACAATGAGCAGTACTTC.

The chain recombines TRBV12-3 or TRBV12-4 with TRBJ1-2; 7 bases map to TRBD1. This CDR3 is 13 amino acids long. The trim removed 6 bases at V and 6 bases at J, leaving 7 bases unmatched. CDR3 nucleotide sequence: TGTGCCAGCAGCCGACAGGGCATTCATGGCTACACCTTC. Translation gives CASSRQGIHGYTF.

The genes are TRBV28 and TRBJ1-6; 7 bases match TRBD1. The trim removed 3 bases at V and 6 bases at J, leaving 2 bases unmatched. The CDR3 is made up of 14 amino acids. Germline V lookup: CDR1 MDHEN, CDR2 SYDVKM. The CDR3 reads CASSFQGVNSPLHF. CDR3 nucleotide sequence: TGTGCCAGCAGTTTCCAGGGGGTTAATTCACCCCTCCACTTT.

V gene TRBV21-1 combines with J gene TRBJ1-1. TRBV21-1 is described as a pseudogene. This CDR3 region has 12 residues. The CDR3 here is CASTPTNTEAFF. The CDR3 DNA reads TGTGCCAGCACCCCCACGAACACTGAAGCTTTCTTT.